These T cell receptor beta chains were read from a single sample in a study of OX40 agonist ivuxolimab in advanced cancers. Using immunoSEQ multiplex PCR, the repertoire was profiled, and TCRdb retains in-frame clones only, with some absent. The repertoire has roughly 29,000 clones, about 89% of them found once; the top ten carry over 8.5%. The sequences come from CD4+ or CD8+ T cells sorted from blood, collected in a trial of the OX40 agonist ivuxolimab. The receptors come from an adult with an advanced solid tumor such as melanoma, head and neck, liver or kidney cancer. Both conserved end residues are part of each CDR3. Each record gives: J gene, clone size, V gene, D gene, CDR3 protein, CDR3 DNA. The D gene is left open where the match is weak. Clone size, where shown, is once, few, many, or a class for clones that have expanded.

j_call: TRBJ1-2; clone_size: .; v_call: TRBV13; d_call: TRBD1; cdr3_aa: CASSLALDRGGYTF; cdr3_nt: TGTGCCAGCAGCTTAGCCCTGGACAGGGGTGGCTACACCTTC
j_call: TRBJ2-7; clone_size: .; v_call: TRBV15; d_call: .; cdr3_aa: CATSSGTATYEQYF; cdr3_nt: TGTGCCACCAGCAGCGGGACGGCCACCTACGAGCAGTACTTC
j_call: TRBJ1-1; clone_size: .; v_call: TRBV27; d_call: TRBD1; cdr3_aa: CASSYTLDRGTEAFF; cdr3_nt: TGTGCCAGCAGTTATACTTTAGACAGGGGCACTGAAGCTTTCTTT
j_call: TRBJ1-1; clone_size: .; v_call: TRBV19; d_call: TRBD1; cdr3_aa: CASSPHSWTGNTEAFF; cdr3_nt: TGTGCCAGTAGCCCCCACTCATGGACAGGGAACACTGAAGCTTTCTTT
j_call: TRBJ1-2; clone_size: .; v_call: TRBV15; d_call: .; cdr3_aa: CATSREEAESLYGYTF; cdr3_nt: TGTGCCACCAGCAGAGAGGAGGCAGAGAGCCTATATGGCTACACCTTC
j_call: TRBJ2-7; clone_size: .; v_call: TRBV29-1; d_call: .; cdr3_aa: CSAEDFGEQYF; cdr3_nt: TGCAGCGCGGAGGACTTTGGCGAGCAGTACTTC
j_call: TRBJ2-5; clone_size: .; v_call: TRBV19; d_call: .; cdr3_aa: CASSIRQAQETQYF; cdr3_nt: TGTGCCAGTAGTATCAGACAGGCCCAAGAGACCCAGTACTTC
j_call: TRBJ1-3; clone_size: .; v_call: TRBV19; d_call: .; cdr3_aa: CASSSPWGYSGNTIYF; cdr3_nt: TGTGCCAGTAGTTCGCCTTGGGGGTACTCTGGAAACACCATATATTTT
j_call: TRBJ2-7; clone_size: .; v_call: TRBV27; d_call: TRBD2; cdr3_aa: CASSHLLRGGSYEQYF; cdr3_nt: TGTGCCAGCAGTCACCTTCTTCGGGGGGGATCCTACGAGCAGTACTTC
j_call: TRBJ2-7; clone_size: once; v_call: TRBV4-3; d_call: .; cdr3_aa: CASSQDAAFFYEQYF; cdr3_nt: TGCGCCAGCAGCCAAGATGCCGCCTTCTTCTACGAGCAGTACTTC
j_call: TRBJ2-2; clone_size: .; v_call: TRBV27; d_call: TRBD1; cdr3_aa: CASFPEGTGGAGELFF; cdr3_nt: TGTGCCAGCTTCCCAGAAGGGACAGGGGGAGCCGGGGAGCTGTTTTTT
j_call: TRBJ2-7; clone_size: .; v_call: TRBV29-1; d_call: .; cdr3_aa: CSVYRAYEQYF; cdr3_nt: TGCAGCGTTTACAGGGCCTACGAGCAGTACTTC
j_call: TRBJ2-1; clone_size: .; v_call: TRBV5-4; d_call: .; cdr3_aa: CASSSGVGRGNEQFF; cdr3_nt: TGTGCCAGCAGCTCAGGGGTTGGTCGAGGCAATGAGCAGTTCTTC
j_call: TRBJ1-5; clone_size: once; v_call: TRBV7-9; d_call: TRBD1; cdr3_aa: CASRSSRDRGSGQPQHF; cdr3_nt: TGTGCCAGCAGGTCATCTCGGGACAGGGGGAGCGGTCAGCCCCAGCATTTT
j_call: TRBJ2-5; clone_size: .; v_call: TRBV7-2; d_call: TRBD2; cdr3_aa: CASSLAGGTQETQYF; cdr3_nt: TGTGCCAGCAGCTTGGCGGGAGGGACCCAAGAGACCCAGTACTTC
j_call: TRBJ1-5; clone_size: once; v_call: TRBV5-4; d_call: .; cdr3_aa: CASSFLSAAGTYSNQPQHF; cdr3_nt: TGTGCCAGCAGCTTCCTGAGCGCCGCAGGGACCTATAGCAATCAGCCCCAGCATTTT
j_call: TRBJ2-7; clone_size: .; v_call: TRBV7-9; d_call: .; cdr3_aa: CASSLLDGSRGYEQYF; cdr3_nt: TGTGCCAGCAGCTTACTCGACGGGAGTAGGGGCTACGAGCAGTACTTC
j_call: TRBJ1-1; clone_size: .; v_call: TRBV5-6; d_call: .; cdr3_aa: CASSWGEVDDEAFF; cdr3_nt: TGTGCCAGCAGCTGGGGGGAGGTCGACGATGAAGCTTTCTTT
j_call: TRBJ1-1; clone_size: .; v_call: TRBV7-3; d_call: .; cdr3_aa: CASSQGDRKHEAFF; cdr3_nt: TGTGCCAGCAGCCAGGGAGACAGGAAACATGAAGCTTTCTTT
j_call: TRBJ2-3; clone_size: .; v_call: TRBV7-9; d_call: .; cdr3_aa: CASTRLGSTDTQYF; cdr3_nt: TGTGCCAGCACCCGCCTCGGATCTACAGATACGCAGTATTTT
j_call: TRBJ2-7; clone_size: .; v_call: TRBV27; d_call: .; cdr3_aa: CASSLSDLGEQYF; cdr3_nt: TGTGCCAGCAGTCTCTCGGACTTGGGCGAGCAGTACTTC
j_call: TRBJ2-3; clone_size: .; v_call: TRBV6-1; d_call: .; cdr3_aa: CASAILRSSTDTQYF; cdr3_nt: TGTGCCAGCGCCATCCTCCGTTCGTCCACAGATACGCAGTATTTT
j_call: TRBJ1-5; clone_size: once; v_call: TRBV27; d_call: .; cdr3_aa: CASSFGPSNQPQHF; cdr3_nt: TGTGCCAGCAGTTTTGGGCCCAGTAATCAGCCCCAGCATTTT
j_call: TRBJ1-5; clone_size: .; v_call: TRBV19; d_call: .; cdr3_aa: CASGLFKPQHF; cdr3_nt: TGTGCCAGTGGACTCTTTAAGCCCCAGCATTTT
j_call: TRBJ2-3; clone_size: .; v_call: TRBV15; d_call: .; cdr3_aa: CATSPTGTDTQYF; cdr3_nt: TGTGCCACCAGCCCGACTGGTACAGATACGCAGTATTTT
j_call: TRBJ2-7; clone_size: .; v_call: TRBV19; d_call: .; cdr3_aa: CASSISFGYEQYF; cdr3_nt: TGTGCCAGTAGTATTTCTTTCGGCTACGAGCAGTACTTC
j_call: TRBJ2-7; clone_size: .; v_call: TRBV5-4; d_call: TRBD1; cdr3_aa: CASSPGQVAYEQYF; cdr3_nt: TGTGCCAGCTCCCCGGGACAGGTGGCCTACGAGCAGTACTTC
j_call: TRBJ1-6; clone_size: .; v_call: TRBV14; d_call: .; cdr3_aa: CASSQDAGYSSPLHF; cdr3_nt: TGTGCCAGCAGCCAAGATGCAGGGTATTCTTCACCCCTCCACTTT
j_call: TRBJ2-1; clone_size: .; v_call: TRBV19; d_call: .; cdr3_aa: CATQGPSPYNEQFF; cdr3_nt: TGTGCCACTCAGGGGCCCTCCCCGTACAATGAGCAGTTCTTC
j_call: TRBJ2-7; clone_size: .; v_call: TRBV27; d_call: .; cdr3_aa: CASSSHLVSYEQYF; cdr3_nt: TGTGCCAGCAGTTCCCACCTCGTCTCCTACGAGCAGTACTTC
j_call: TRBJ2-1; clone_size: .; v_call: TRBV7-6; d_call: TRBD2; cdr3_aa: CASSLTGGSYNEQFF; cdr3_nt: TGTGCCAGCAGCTTAACGGGGGGCTCCTACAATGAGCAGTTCTTC
j_call: TRBJ2-2; clone_size: once; v_call: TRBV27; d_call: TRBD1; cdr3_aa: CASGQGGTGELFF; cdr3_nt: TGTGCCAGCGGACAGGGGGGTACCGGGGAGCTGTTTTTT
j_call: TRBJ1-4; clone_size: few; v_call: TRBV7-2; d_call: .; cdr3_aa: CASSLVESLREKLFF; cdr3_nt: TGTGCCAGCAGCTTAGTTGAGTCCCTACGGGAAAAACTGTTTTTT
j_call: TRBJ2-7; clone_size: .; v_call: TRBV5-1; d_call: .; cdr3_aa: CASSLEVRGNEQYF; cdr3_nt: TGCGCCAGCAGCTTGGAGGTCCGAGGGAACGAGCAGTACTTC
j_call: TRBJ2-2; clone_size: .; v_call: TRBV10-1; d_call: TRBD1; cdr3_aa: CASSEPLTGSNTGELFF; cdr3_nt: TGCGCCAGCAGTGAACCCCTGACAGGGTCGAACACCGGGGAGCTGTTTTTT
j_call: TRBJ2-3; clone_size: .; v_call: TRBV6-5; d_call: TRBD1; cdr3_aa: CASSSGTGLTDTQYF; cdr3_nt: TGTGCCAGCAGTTCCGGGACAGGACTCACAGATACGCAGTATTTT
j_call: TRBJ1-2; clone_size: .; v_call: TRBV19; d_call: .; cdr3_aa: CASMEGYGYTF; cdr3_nt: TGTGCCAGTATGGAGGGCTATGGCTACACCTTC
j_call: TRBJ1-1; clone_size: .; v_call: TRBV7-9; d_call: .; cdr3_aa: CASSHPVATEAFF; cdr3_nt: TGTGCCAGCAGCCACCCCGTTGCGACTGAAGCTTTCTTT
j_call: TRBJ2-2; clone_size: .; v_call: TRBV7-9; d_call: .; cdr3_aa: CASSFGSGELFF; cdr3_nt: TGTGCCAGCAGCTTTGGATCCGGGGAGCTGTTTTTT
j_call: TRBJ2-2; clone_size: .; v_call: TRBV4-1; d_call: .; cdr3_aa: CASSPKIGDPGELFF; cdr3_nt: TGCGCCAGCAGCCCCAAAATTGGGGACCCCGGGGAGCTGTTTTTT
j_call: TRBJ2-1; clone_size: few; v_call: TRBV28; d_call: .; cdr3_aa: CASSLDSNEQFF; cdr3_nt: TGTGCCAGCAGTTTAGACAGCAATGAGCAGTTCTTC
j_call: TRBJ1-1; clone_size: .; v_call: TRBV4-1; d_call: .; cdr3_aa: CASSQTGRAAPFYRNTEAFF; cdr3_nt: TGCGCCAGCAGCCAAACAGGGCGGGCTGCCCCGTTCTATAGGAACACTGAAGCTTTCTTT
j_call: TRBJ2-1; clone_size: once; v_call: TRBV20-1; d_call: .; cdr3_aa: CSASLNEQFF; cdr3_nt: TGCAGTGCCTCGTTGAATGAGCAGTTCTTC
j_call: TRBJ2-1; clone_size: .; v_call: TRBV5-4; d_call: .; cdr3_aa: CASSLEASSYNEQFF; cdr3_nt: TGTGCCAGCAGCTTGGAGGCCAGCTCCTACAATGAGCAGTTCTTC
j_call: TRBJ2-5; clone_size: few; v_call: TRBV10-2; d_call: TRBD2; cdr3_aa: CASSSKSFERGRETQYF; cdr3_nt: TGCGCCAGCAGTTCCAAGAGTTTCGAGCGGGGGCGGGAGACCCAGTACTTC
j_call: TRBJ1-1; clone_size: .; v_call: TRBV28; d_call: .; cdr3_aa: CAIRTGGTEAFF; cdr3_nt: TGTGCCATCCGGACTGGGGGGACTGAAGCTTTCTTT
j_call: TRBJ2-1; clone_size: .; v_call: TRBV10-2; d_call: .; cdr3_aa: CASSEGSYNEQFF; cdr3_nt: TGCGCCAGCAGTGAGGGGTCTTACAATGAGCAGTTCTTC
j_call: TRBJ2-2; clone_size: .; v_call: TRBV7-8; d_call: .; cdr3_aa: CASSWGRENTGELFF; cdr3_nt: TGTGCCAGCAGCTGGGGCAGGGAGAACACCGGGGAGCTGTTTTTT